These 22 T cell receptor beta chains share one sample of origin, sequenced in a study of cytomegalovirus exposure and HLA in healthy donors. Primers for the PCR totalled 60 Vbeta and 13 Jbeta. TCRdb keeps only in-frame clones here, not all; method: immunoSEQ multiplex PCR. Among roughly 100,000 clones listed, 76% were seen once. Sequenced input: PBMCs. The receptors were gathered from a woman in her late teens or twenties in good health and CMV-seropositive.

The chain carries TRBV5-6 and TRBJ1-5; D gene uncertain. This CDR3 spans 17 amino acids. Trimming left V 4 bases short and J 3 bases short, with 20 bases between. The V gene's germline CDR1 is SGHDT and CDR2 YYEEEE. CDR3: CASSPGGLAAHNQPQHF. The CDR3, as DNA: TGTGCCAGCAGCCCCGGAGGGCTTGCAGCTCACAATCAGCCCCAGCATTTT.

The chain recombines TRBV6-5 with TRBJ2-7; D gene ambiguous. The CDR3 loop spans 11 amino acids. Germline CDR1 MNHEY, CDR2 SVGAGI. V dropped 2 bases and J dropped 6 bases, with 5 bases sitting between them. CDR3 residues: CASSYRAEQYF. In DNA, the CDR3 is TGTGCCAGCAGTTACCGAGCCGAGCAGTACTTC.

V is TRBV5-4 and J is TRBJ2-2; 7 bases agree with TRBD1. Per the germline V gene, CDR1 is SGHNT and CDR2 is YYREEE (reference sequence). J gave up 6 bases and V 4 bases, and 12 bases lay outside the gene matches. There are 16 residues in the CDR3. CDR3 sequence: CASSHKRTGGAGELFF. The CDR3 DNA reads as TGTGCCAGCAGCCATAAACGGACAGGTGGTGCCGGGGAGCTGTTTTTT.

This clone was counted a few times. The rearrangement links TRBV5-6 to TRBJ2-7; 9 nucleotides match TRBD1. The germline gives CDR1 SGHDT, CDR2 YYEEEE. This CDR3 is built from 13 residues. J lost 1 base, V lost 6 bases, and 2 bases had no gene match. Written as DNA, the CDR3 is TGTGCCAGCATCGGACAGGGGTCCTACGAGCAGTACTTC. Its translation is CASIGQGSYEQYF.

For the CDR3, the DNA is TGCAGCGGCCGAGCATCTAACTATGGCTACACCTTC. Protein sequence: CSGRASNYGYTF. The chain combines TRBV29-1 with TRBJ1-2; no clear D gene. The CDR3 covers 12 residues. Germline V lookup: CDR1 SQVTM, CDR2 ANQGSEA. V was clipped by 7 bases and J by 0 bases, with 9 bases between them.

This clone was seen more than once but under ten times. The rearrangement joins TRBV18 to TRBJ2-7, with no clear D. CDR3 length: 13 residues. Germline lookup yields CDR1 KGHSH and CDR2 LQKENI. Trimming removed 6 bases from V and 1 base from J, with 10 bases in between. CDR3 region: CASSIAKSYEQYF. The CDR3 DNA sequence: TGTGCCAGCTCGATAGCTAAATCCTACGAGCAGTACTTC.

Details on this clone: One junction end disagrees with the germline gene, perhaps due to a read error. The V and J genes are TRBV6-6 and TRBJ1-5, with D perhaps TRBD1 (5 bases). The CDR3 is 15 amino acids. Germline V gene sequence: CDR1 MNHNY, CDR2 SVGAGI (reference sequence). CDR3: CASGYQGDSHQPQHF. CDR3 in DNA: TGTGCCAGCGGTTACCAGGGCGATAGTCATCAGCCCCAGCATTTT.

The genes are TRBV11-2 and TRBJ2-7; 10 bases agree with TRBD1. CDR1 is SGHAT and CDR2 is FQNNGV in the germline V gene. The trim removed 1 base at V and 1 base at J, leaving 1 base unmatched. The CDR3 is made up of 15 amino acids. The CDR3 region is CASSLGTGGSYEQYF. CDR3 sequence (DNA): TGTGCCAGCAGCTTAGGGACAGGGGGATCCTACGAGCAGTACTTC. Looking up the rest from reference TRBV11-2 and TRBJ2-7 gives the full variable domain: EAGVAQSPRYKIIEKRQSVAFWCNPISGHATLYWYQQILGQGPKLLIQFQNNGVVDDSQLPKDRFSAERLKGVDSTLKIQPAKLEDSAVYLCASSLGTGGSYEQYFGPGTRLTVT.

In this sample, this clone turned up once. The chain uses TRBV19 and TRBJ1-1; 7 bases match TRBD1. The germline gives CDR1 LNHDA, CDR2 SQIVND (reference sequence). This CDR3 region has 14 residues. J lost 5 bases, V lost 5 bases, and 8 bases had no gene match. The CDR3 loop is CASSLRQGGTEAFF. The CDR3 nucleotides read TGTGCCAGTAGTCTCCGACAGGGAGGAACTGAAGCTTTCTTT.

The chain couples TRBV14 to TRBJ1-5; D remains ambiguous. Germline V lookup: CDR1 SGHDN, CDR2 FVKESK. There are 23 residues in the CDR3. V was clipped by 3 bases and J by 0 bases, with 33 bases between them. CDR3 sequence (DNA): TGTGCCAGCAGCCAGGGTAAGTGGGCACCACAACTCCTTACCACCATTAGCAATCAGCCCCAGCATTTT. Translated, it gives CASSQGKWAPQLLTTISNQPQHF.

This clone showed up just a few times. V and J are TRBV5-6 and TRBJ1-5; D not certain. Germline loops: CDR1 SGHDT, CDR2 YYEEEE. The CDR3 loop spans 13 amino acids. The V end lost 4 bases, the J end lost 7 bases, and 12 bases lay between the germline ends. CDR3 sequence reads: CASSLRSRQPQHF. CDR3 in DNA: TGTGCCAGCAGCCTAAGAAGCAGGCAGCCCCAGCATTTT.

This sequence joins TRBV6-6 and TRBJ2-1; TRBD1 matches 7 bases. The CDR3 spans 15 residues. The V and J ends lost 4 bases and 1 base, in that order; junction bases with no gene match: 4. CDR1 MNHNY and CDR2 SVGAGI come from the germline V gene (reference sequence). The DNA for the CDR3 is TGTGCCAGCAGTTCCCGACAGGGTTCCTACAATGAGCAGTTCTTC. Its protein product is CASSSRQGSYNEQFF.

This clone was counted once. J is TRBJ2-7 and V is TRBV2; D unresolved. The V end lost 8 bases, the J end lost 3 bases, and 17 bases lay between the germline ends. Germline CDR1 is SNHLY and CDR2 is FYNNEI. The CDR3 extends over 14 amino acids. The CDR3 protein is CASRRSLEDYEQYF. In DNA form, the CDR3 reads TGTGCCAGCCGACGGTCCCTTGAGGACTACGAGCAGTACTTC.

V gene TRBV7-8 combines with J gene TRBJ1-3; D is ambiguous. With 6 bases removed from V and 2 bases from J, the gap between germline ends came to 11 bases. The germline gives CDR1 SGHVS, CDR2 FQNEAQ. This CDR3 is built from 14 residues. CDR3 coding DNA: TGTGCCAGCAGTCATAGGCGGGCTGGAAACACCATATATTTT. This translates into CASSHRRAGNTIYF.

The V gene is TRBV7-2, the J gene TRBJ1-2; TRBD1 agrees at 7 bases. The germline V gene has CDR1 SGHTA and CDR2 FQGNSA. V was clipped by 5 bases and J by 5 bases; unmatched bases: 5. This CDR3 contains 13 residues. The CDR3 region is CASSPEGQYGYTF. DNA for the CDR3: TGTGCCAGCAGCCCCGAGGGACAGTATGGCTACACCTTC.

As to this clone: The likely explanation is a read error, given a far larger clone one base away. The chain couples TRBV4-3 to TRBJ2-7; TRBD2 matches 12 bases. Trimming took 1 base from V and 9 from J; bases not matched to a gene: 7. CDR1 and CDR2 from the germline V gene are LGHNA and YSLEER. This CDR3 is 15 amino acids long. CDR3 DNA: TGCGCCAGCAGCCAAGGACTAGCGGGAGAGGACGGGCAGTACTTC. This encodes CASSQGLAGEDGQYF.

The V and J genes are TRBV5-5 and TRBJ1-2; 8 nucleotides line up with TRBD1. The germline CDR1 and CDR2 sequences are SGHKS and YYEKEE (reference sequence). The CDR3 runs to 14 residues. J was trimmed by 8 bases and V by 0 bases; bases with no gene match: 6. Here the CDR3 reads CASSLVDRVIGYTF. CDR3 DNA sequence: TGTGCCAGCAGCTTGGTGGACAGGGTTATCGGCTACACCTTC.

The J gene is TRBJ2-5, the V gene TRBV6-5, with D perhaps TRBD1 (5 bases). The DNA end lines up better with TRBJ2-7; the J call may be wrong. The CDR3 consists of 15 residues. CDR1 is MNHEY, CDR2 SVGAGI, per germline. The CDR3, as DNA: TGTGCCAGCAGTTACTTGGACCAGGGCTCCTACGAGCAGTACTTC. Amino acids: CASSYLDQGSYEQYF.

This clone was seen a few times. The gene calls are TRBV5-1 and TRBJ2-1, with TRBD2 matching over 11 bases. The CDR3 length is 14 residues. Germline-derived CDR1 and CDR2 are SGHRS and YFSETQ. The V gene end was trimmed by 2 bases and the J gene end by 6 bases; junction bases not matched to a gene: 1. CDR3 residues: CASSFLAGGNEQFF. Written as DNA, the CDR3 is TGCGCCAGCAGCTTCCTAGCGGGAGGCAATGAGCAGTTCTTC.

This chain connects TRBV6-1 to TRBJ1-2; weak D call: TRBD1 (5 bases). CDR1 is MNHNS, CDR2 SASEGT, per germline. The V and J ends lost 0 bases and 3 bases respectively, with 17 bases between them. This CDR3 is 17 amino acids long. In DNA form, the CDR3 reads TGTGCCAGCAGTGAAGCTAAGGGCGGGGGATACGACTATGGCTACACCTTC. It yields the protein CASSEAKGGGYDYGYTF.

Notes on this clone: The sample contains more than one DNA sequence encoding this CDR3. The V gene is TRBV28, the J gene TRBJ2-7, with 8 nucleotides matching TRBD1. The germline V gene encodes CDR1 MDHEN and CDR2 SYDVKM. Trimming cost V 8 bases and J 1 base; bases outside gene matches: 1. The CDR3 spans 12 residues. In DNA form, the CDR3 reads TGTGCCAGCCGACAGGGGTCCTACGAGCAGTACTTC. Protein sequence: CASRQGSYEQYF.

V is TRBV2 and J is TRBJ2-7, with 8 positions matching TRBD1. V dropped 4 bases and J dropped 2; count of bases not matched to a gene: 16. The CDR3 runs to 18 residues. From germline, CDR1 is SNHLY and CDR2 FYNNEI. This CDR3 is CASSGLSTAGQVPYEQYF. For the CDR3, the DNA is TGTGCCAGCAGTGGCCTCTCAACCGCGGGACAGGTACCCTACGAGCAGTACTTC.